Listed here are 25 T cell receptor beta chains from one sample, sequenced in a study of control samples from healthy donors and cancer patients. The protocol was immunoSEQ multiplex PCR, while the TCRdb copy is restricted to in-frame clones and leaves out a portion. The sample lists under 200,000 clones, approximately 86% occurring once. The source material was blood. These receptors were taken from a woman aged 30 to 39 in good health.

V is TRBV7-6 and J is TRBJ2-1; 8 nucleotides match TRBD2. The CDR3 loop spans 16 amino acids. Germline values: CDR1 SGHVS, CDR2 FNYEAQ. After removal of 6 bases from V and 1 base from J, the junction contained 8 bases not matched to a gene. The CDR3 here is CASSSPGGGSYNEQFF. CDR3 sequence (DNA): TGTGCCAGCAGTTCCCCTGGCGGGGGGTCCTACAATGAGCAGTTCTTC.

This sequence joins TRBV19 and TRBJ1-1, with D uncertain. Germline CDR1 LNHDA, CDR2 SQIVND (reference sequence). CDR3 length: 12 amino acids. V gave up 8 bases and J gave up 7 bases, with 14 bases separating them. The CDR3 loop is CASYGTDSEAFF. The CDR3, as DNA: TGTGCCAGTTATGGCACCGATAGTGAAGCTTTCTTT.

The chain recombines TRBV5-1 with TRBJ2-3, with TRBD2 matching 7 bases. The length of the CDR3 is 16 residues. Germline trimming cut 3 bases from V and 2 bases from J; bases unmatched to any gene: 9. CDR1 and CDR2 (germline): SGHRS, YFSETQ. CDR3 DNA sequence: TGCGCCAGCAGCTCTCGGGAAGCGGGATACACAGATACGCAGTATTTT. It codes for CASSSREAGYTDTQYF.

The chain joins TRBV6-4 to TRBJ1-2; D gene unclear. The V gene lost 2 bases and the J gene lost 4 bases, with 5 bases spanning the gap. The CDR3 contains 12 residues. Germline CDR1 MRHNA, CDR2 SNTAGT. This chain's CDR3 is CASSDRRYGYTF. The CDR3 DNA is TGTGCCAGCAGTGACAGGCGCTATGGCTACACCTTC.

This rearrangement joins TRBV2 to TRBJ2-3, with D hard to call. The CDR3 contains 11 residues. V dropped 3 bases and J dropped 7 bases, with 5 bases sitting between them. The germline V gene has CDR1 SNHLY and CDR2 FYNNEI. The CDR3: CASSDLYTQYF. DNA for the CDR3: TGTGCCAGCAGTGACCTGTATACGCAGTATTTT.

The chain uses TRBV7-9 and TRBJ1-2; possibly TRBD1 for D (5 bases). The germline V and J ends were trimmed by 11 bases and 4 bases, with 14 bases remaining between them. The CDR3 runs to 12 residues. Germline V CDR1 and CDR2: SEHNR, FQNEAQ (reference sequence). CDR3 nucleotides: TGTGCCGGAGGGCCCCAGGGCTATGGCTACACCTTC. Translation: CAGGPQGYGYTF.

The chain joins TRBV27 to TRBJ2-7, with 8 bases lining up with TRBD2. Looked up from germline, CDR1 is MNHEY and CDR2 is SMNVEV (reference sequence). The CDR3 has 15 amino acids. V lost 5 bases and J lost 2; bases outside the gene matches: 8. The CDR3 loop reads CASSPPGGGTYEQYF. Here the CDR3 DNA reads TGTGCCAGCAGTCCCCCAGGCGGGGGGACCTACGAGCAGTACTTC.

The rearrangement uses TRBV4-2 and TRBJ2-7; a possible D gene is TRBD2 (5 bases). The CDR3 runs to 12 residues. The ends were cut back, 1 base at V and 5 bases at J, with 6 bases in the middle. In germline, CDR1 is LGHNA, CDR2 YNFKEQ. CDR3 amino acids: CASSQVGDEQYF. CDR3 nucleotides: TGTGCCAGCAGCCAAGTCGGGGACGAGCAGTACTTC.

The chain has TRBV5-5 and TRBJ2-3; either TRBD1 or TRBD2 may supply D (5 bases each). The CDR3 runs 14 residues. Trimming removed 0 bases at V and 5 bases at J, with 10 bases between. Germline CDR1 SGHKS, CDR2 YYEKEE (reference sequence). CDR3 nucleotide sequence: TGTGCCAGCAGCTTGGATCAGGGAGTAGATACGCAGTATTTT. This encodes CASSLDQGVDTQYF. Full variable domain (remainder filled in from reference TRBV5-5 and TRBJ2-3): DAGVTQSPTHLIKTRGQQVTLRCSPISGHKSVSWYQQVLGQGPQFIFQYYEKEERGRGNFPDRFSARQFPNYSSELNVNALLLGDSALYLCASSLDQGVDTQYFGPGTRLTVL.

V is TRBV28 and J is TRBJ1-1; 7 bases are shared with TRBD1. Per germline, CDR1 MDHEN and CDR2 SYDVKM. CDR3 length equals 16 residues. J gave up 5 bases and V 2 bases, and 11 bases lay outside the gene matches. The CDR3 DNA sequence: TGTGCCAGCAGTTTACGACAGGGAGGGAGGGTGACTGAAGCTTTCTTT. It codes for CASSLRQGGRVTEAFF.

This clone was recorded many times. The CDR3 protein is CASSENAGMGYTF. The CDR3 bases are TGTGCCAGCAGTGAAAACGCGGGGATGGGCTACACCTTC. The chain is built from TRBV6-1 and TRBJ1-2; no firm D call. Trimming took off 2 bases at V and 8 bases at J, with 12 bases between the two ends. Germline assignment: CDR1 MNHNS and CDR2 SASEGT. The CDR3 loop spans 13 amino acids.

The chain couples TRBV4-2 to TRBJ2-1; TRBD2 matches 8 bases. Per the germline V gene, CDR1 is LGHNA and CDR2 is YNFKEQ. This CDR3 is 19 amino acids long. V trimming: 2 bases; J trimming: 0 bases; junction bases outside the gene matches: 12. The CDR3 sequence: CASSQWGAGAMSSYNEQFF. CDR3 in DNA: TGTGCCAGCAGCCAATGGGGAGCGGGGGCCATGAGCTCCTACAATGAGCAGTTCTTC.

J is TRBJ1-5 and V is TRBV19; the D is unclear. CDR3 length: 15 amino acids. Per germline, CDR1 LNHDA and CDR2 SQIVND (reference sequence). V dropped 4 bases and J dropped 4 bases, with 14 bases sitting between them. The CDR3: CASSTATTGNQPQHF. The CDR3 region has the DNA TGTGCCAGTAGTACAGCAACGACGGGAAATCAGCCCCAGCATTTT.

This chain connects TRBV6-4 to TRBJ2-5; no clear D gene. This CDR3 comprises 11 residues. Germline V gene data show CDR1 as MRHNA and CDR2 as SNTAGT. V gave up 0 bases and J gave up 7 bases, with 3 bases separating them. The CDR3 DNA reads as TGTGCCAGCAGTGACTCTGGGACCCAGTACTTC. It specifies CASSDSGTQYF.

The CDR3: CASSQPWTYGQETQYF. In nucleotides, the CDR3 is TGTGCCAGCAGCCAGCCCTGGACATACGGGCAAGAGACCCAGTACTTC. This chain uses TRBV4-2 with TRBJ2-5; D is perhaps TRBD1 (5 bases). The germline V gene encodes CDR1 LGHNA and CDR2 YNFKEQ. V lost 3 bases and J 2 bases, leaving 16 bases between the germline ends. The CDR3 consists of 16 residues.

V is TRBV28 and J is TRBJ2-2; the match to TRBD1 covers 8 bases. CDR3 length equals 15 residues. Germline CDR1 reads MDHEN; CDR2 reads SYDVKM. V was clipped by 5 bases and J by 7 bases; unmatched bases: 9. CDR3 amino acids: CASSPRTGLGGELFF. CDR3 nucleotides: TGTGCCAGCAGTCCACGGACAGGGTTAGGCGGGGAGCTGTTTTTT.

The V call is TRBV7-9, the J call TRBJ1-6, with 9 bases that match TRBD1. With 5 bases clipped from V and 8 bases from J, the junction kept 4 bases outside the gene matches. This CDR3 region has 14 residues. CDR1 and CDR2 (germline): SEHNR, FQNEAQ (reference sequence). Written as DNA, the CDR3 is TGTGCCAGCAGCCCGGGACAGGGCTATTCACCCCTCCACTTT. This encodes CASSPGQGYSPLHF.

V is TRBV28 and J is TRBJ1-2, with TRBD1 matching 9 bases. This CDR3 is built from 13 residues. Germline V gene data show CDR1 as MDHEN and CDR2 as SYDVKM. The CDR3 reads CAGATGGGAGYTF. CDR3 in DNA: TGTGCAGGCGCTACAGGGGGCGGGGCGGGCTACACCTTC.

The chain links TRBV28 to TRBJ2-5; 7 positions match TRBD1. Germline lookup yields CDR1 MDHEN and CDR2 SYDVKM. The CDR3 is 18 residues long. Losses at the gene ends were 3 bases for V and 2 bases for J; bases not matched to a gene: 15. The CDR3 spells CASSFVEGTALSQETQYF. For the CDR3, the DNA is TGTGCCAGCAGTTTTGTTGAAGGGACAGCTCTAAGTCAAGAGACCCAGTACTTC. The variable domain in full, completed from reference TRBV28 and TRBJ2-5, reads DVKVTQSSRYLVKRTGEKVFLECVQDMDHENMFWYRQDPGLGLRLIYFSYDVKMKEKGDIPEGYSVSREKKERFSLILESASTNQTSMYLCASSFVEGTALSQETQYFGPGTRLLVL.

The V call is TRBV7-9, the J call TRBJ2-3; 14 bases agree with TRBD2. Germline assignment: CDR1 SEHNR and CDR2 FQNEAQ (reference sequence). With 5 bases clipped from V and 5 bases from J, the junction kept 9 bases outside the gene matches. This CDR3 contains 17 residues. This chain's CDR3 is CASSPRLAGGPKDTQYF. The CDR3, as DNA: TGTGCCAGCAGCCCCCGACTAGCGGGAGGGCCGAAAGATACGCAGTATTTT. The full variable domain, completed using reference TRBV7-9 and TRBJ2-3, is DTGVSQNPRHKITKRGQNVTFRCDPISEHNRLYWYRQTLGQGPEFLTYFQNEAQLEKSRLLSDRFSAERPKGSFSTLEIQRTEQGDSAMYLCASSPRLAGGPKDTQYFGPGTRLTVL.

This chain connects TRBV5-1 to TRBJ2-1; 11 nucleotides agree with TRBD2. V lost 2 bases to trimming and J lost 1 base; unmatched junction nucleotides: 11. The CDR3 spans 19 residues. Germline V lookup: CDR1 SGHRS, CDR2 YFSETQ. The CDR3 bases are TGCGCCAGCAGCTTCGGGAGGGCTAGCGGGAGGAGGTCCTACAATGAGCAGTTCTTC. It translates to CASSFGRASGRRSYNEQFF.

The V gene is TRBV7-6, the J gene TRBJ1-2; TRBD1 is a possible D gene (6 bases). This CDR3 has 14 amino acids. The V gene lost 1 base and the J gene lost 6 bases, with 12 bases spanning the gap. Germline V gene data show CDR1 as SGHVS and CDR2 as FNYEAQ. In nucleotides, the CDR3 is TGTGCCAGCAGCTTAGGGGGGGCGCGGGATGGCTACACCTTC. Amino acid sequence: CASSLGGARDGYTF.

In nucleotides, the CDR3 is TGTGCCATCAGTGAGTTTGGAGGCAACTACGAGCAGTACTTC. Translating it yields CAISEFGGNYEQYF. The chain joins TRBV10-3 to TRBJ2-7; the D gene is possibly TRBD2 (5 bases). The CDR3 spans 14 residues. Germline V gene data show CDR1 as ENHRY and CDR2 as SYGVKD. V lost 1 base, J lost 3 bases, and 10 bases lay in between.

CDR3: CASIQQGSGGELFF. The CDR3 DNA is TGTGCCAGCATACAACAGGGGTCAGGCGGGGAGCTGTTTTTT. The V gene is TRBV3-1 (or the pseudogene TRBV3-2), the J gene TRBJ2-2, with 7 bases identical to TRBD1. The CDR3 spans 14 residues. The junction had 9 bases not matched to a gene; V was cut back by 7 bases and J by 7 bases. The V gene's germline CDR1 is LGHDT and CDR2 YNNKEL (reference sequence).

The rearrangement links TRBV19 to TRBJ2-5; D gene uncertain. Germline V gene sequence: CDR1 LNHDA, CDR2 SQIVND (reference sequence). The V and J ends lost 0 bases and 13 bases respectively, with 18 bases between them. This CDR3 has 14 residues. DNA of the CDR3: TGTGCCAGTAGTATAGATGAAAAGGCGAGCGCTAGGTACTTC. Protein sequence: CASSIDEKASARYF.